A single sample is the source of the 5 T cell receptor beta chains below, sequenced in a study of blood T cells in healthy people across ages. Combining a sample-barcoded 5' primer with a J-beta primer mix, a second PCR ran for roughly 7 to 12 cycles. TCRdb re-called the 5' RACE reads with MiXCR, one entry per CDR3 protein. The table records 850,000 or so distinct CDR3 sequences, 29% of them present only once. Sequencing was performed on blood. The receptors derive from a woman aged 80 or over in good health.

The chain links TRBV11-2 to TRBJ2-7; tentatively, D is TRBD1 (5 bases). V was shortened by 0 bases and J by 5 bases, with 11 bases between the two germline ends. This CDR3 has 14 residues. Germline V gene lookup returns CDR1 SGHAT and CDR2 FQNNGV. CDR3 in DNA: TGTGCCAGCAGCTTAGAGGGTAGGGGCAACGAGCAGTACTTC. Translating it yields CASSLEGRGNEQYF.

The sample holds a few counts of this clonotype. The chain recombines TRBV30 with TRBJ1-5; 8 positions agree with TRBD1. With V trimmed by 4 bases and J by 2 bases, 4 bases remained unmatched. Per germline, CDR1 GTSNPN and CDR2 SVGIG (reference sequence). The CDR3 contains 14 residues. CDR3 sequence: CAWTGGAGNQPQHF. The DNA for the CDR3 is TGTGCCTGGACAGGGGGCGCCGGCAATCAGCCCCAGCATTTT.

The CDR3 nucleotides are TGTGCCAGCTCTGACAGCTTCAGGCAGTACTTC. Its translation is CASSDSFRQYF. The V gene is TRBV18, the J gene TRBJ2-7; D perhaps matches TRBD1 (5 bases). The CDR3 runs to 11 residues. Germline loops: CDR1 KGHSH, CDR2 LQKENI. V was shortened by 6 bases and J by 9 bases, with 12 bases between the two germline ends.

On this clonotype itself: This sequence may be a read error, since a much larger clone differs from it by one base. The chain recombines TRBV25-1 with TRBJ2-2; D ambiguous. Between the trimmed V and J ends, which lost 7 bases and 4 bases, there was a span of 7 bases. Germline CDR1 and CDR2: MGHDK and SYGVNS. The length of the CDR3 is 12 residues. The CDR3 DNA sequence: TGTGCCAGCACCCCCAGCACCGGGGAGCTGTTTTTT. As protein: CASTPSTGELFF.

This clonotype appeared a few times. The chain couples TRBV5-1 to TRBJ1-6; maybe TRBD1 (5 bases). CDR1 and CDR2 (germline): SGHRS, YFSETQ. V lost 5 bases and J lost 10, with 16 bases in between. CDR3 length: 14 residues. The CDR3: CASRSGLWGSPLHF. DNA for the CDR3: TGCGCCAGCAGATCAGGGTTGTGGGGATCACCCCTCCACTTT.